The 10 T cell receptor beta chains in this list originate from one sample, sequenced in a study of Ad26.COV2.S vaccination and SARS-CoV-2 variants. The assay was immunoSEQ multiplex PCR, and TCRdb's table has in-frame clones only and misses some. Of fewer than 800,000 clones in the sample, roughly 90% were seen once. As to treatment: roughly 19 received Ad26.COV2.S at low or high dose, single or two shots; several received placebo; per-sample allocation not given. Samples analyzed were those drawn on day 63 after the first vaccine or placebo injection. The material was peripheral blood, obtained in a trial of Ad26.COV2.S vaccine versus placebo. Every receptor here comes from a person aged 18-60 years who received the Ad26.COV2.S COVID-19 vaccine or a placebo.

This clone was detected only once. The V and J genes are TRBV15 and TRBJ2-1; 11 nucleotides match TRBD2. The CDR3 is made up of 19 amino acids. Germline values: CDR1 LNHNV, CDR2 YYDKDF (reference sequence). V was pared by 0 bases and J by 1 base, with 8 bases of the junction left unmatched. The CDR3 protein is CATSRDYSGRVISYNEQFF. The CDR3 bases are TGTGCCACCAGCAGAGATTATAGCGGGAGGGTTATTTCCTACAATGAGCAGTTCTTC.

This sequence joins TRBV10-1 and TRBJ1-1; D possibly corresponds to TRBD1 (5 bases). CDR3 length equals 14 residues. Per germline, CDR1 WNHNN and CDR2 SYGVQD (reference sequence). The V end lost 2 bases, the J end lost 1 base, and 8 bases lay between the germline ends. CDR3 amino acids: CASSEETANTEAFF. DNA of the CDR3: TGCGCCAGCAGTGAGGAGACAGCGAACACTGAAGCTTTCTTT.

The rearrangement joins TRBV5-1 to TRBJ2-3; 11 bases are shared with TRBD2. The CDR3 has 16 residues. Germline assignment: CDR1 SGHRS and CDR2 YFSETQ. Unmatched junction bases numbered 9, after V lost 4 bases and J lost 5 bases. The CDR3 is CASSATSGSAVDTQYF. The CDR3 nucleotides are TGCGCCAGCAGCGCTACTAGCGGGAGTGCGGTAGATACGCAGTATTTT.

This clone appeared once. The chain joins TRBV15 to TRBJ2-1; D tentatively reads TRBD1 or TRBD2 (5 bases each). Germline CDR1 LNHNV, CDR2 YYDKDF (reference sequence). CDR3 size: 16 residues. Trimming shortened V by 0 bases and J by 6 bases, and 15 bases separated the two germline ends. The CDR3 DNA is TGTGCCACCAGCAGAGATTTCGGCCCGAGGGGCAATGAGCAGTTCTTC. Protein sequence: CATSRDFGPRGNEQFF.

The sample holds a few counts of this clone. J is TRBJ1-2 and V is TRBV12-3 or TRBV12-4; no firm D call. Trimming left V 2 bases short and J 5 bases short, with 3 bases between. The CDR3 totals 11 residues. The CDR3, as DNA: TGTGCCAGCAGTTTAAAATATGGCTACACCTTC. Translation: CASSLKYGYTF.

V usage is TRBV2 and J usage is TRBJ2-7; 10 nucleotides align to TRBD1. CDR1 is SNHLY and CDR2 is FYNNEI in the germline V gene. After removal of 6 bases from V and 0 bases from J, the junction contained 5 bases not matched to a gene. The CDR3 extends over 15 amino acids. The CDR3 sequence: CASRDRTGGSYEQYF. Here the CDR3 DNA reads TGTGCCAGCAGAGACCGGACAGGGGGCTCCTACGAGCAGTACTTC.

The V gene is TRBV5-1, the J gene TRBJ2-5; D is ambiguous. V was pared by 3 bases and J by 4 bases, with 13 bases between. The CDR3 spans 14 residues. In germline, CDR1 is SGHRS, CDR2 YFSETQ. CDR3 coding DNA: TGCGCCAGCAGCTCGAGCTGGCTTGGAGAGACCCAGTACTTC. It encodes CASSSSWLGETQYF.

The chain links TRBV5-4 to TRBJ2-3; D remains unclear. The CDR3 has 14 amino acids. The V end was cut by 0 bases, the J end by 5 bases, with 10 bases between. Looked up from germline, CDR1 is SGHNT and CDR2 is YYREEE (reference sequence). CDR3 DNA: TGTGCCAGCAGCTTGGCGCAGGTAGGAGATACGCAGTATTTT. Its translation: CASSLAQVGDTQYF.

V is TRBV7-8 and J is TRBJ2-7, with D perhaps TRBD1 or TRBD2 (7 bases each). The CDR3 is made up of 15 amino acids. V dropped 6 bases and J dropped 4 bases, with 19 bases sitting between them. Per germline, CDR1 SGHVS and CDR2 FQNEAQ. The chain's CDR3 is CASRSRGGTVYEQYF. DNA of the CDR3: TGTGCCAGCAGATCCAGGGGGGGGACAGTTTACGAGCAGTACTTC.

The chain recombines TRBV2 with TRBJ2-3; perhaps TRBD1 as D (5 bases). Germline values: CDR1 SNHLY, CDR2 FYNNEI. V lost 10 bases, J lost 2 bases, and 19 bases lay in between. This CDR3 is 15 amino acids long. The CDR3 DNA reads as TGTGCCATCAACCTCGGCGCAGGGAACACAGATACGCAGTATTTT. Protein sequence: CAINLGAGNTDTQYF.